The T cell receptor (beta chain) under discussion was sequenced for a study of blood T cell repertoires in COVID-19. Study overall: Researchers got acute and convalescent COVID-19 samples from the United States, Italy and Spain. Sources were T cells, B-cell-depleted T cells, or PBMCs; the material itself was cDNA or gDNA.

V was clipped by 4 bases and J by 2 bases, with 9 bases between them. Germline lookup yields CDR1 MDHEN and CDR2 SYDVKM. The CDR3 totals 13 residues. Per the original data handling: Amplification of reference gene primers provided the estimated nucleated cell counts. Sequenced by immunoSEQ multiplex PCR; TCRdb stores in-frame clones only, minus some. V and J calls and clone size are those listed in that table; D and trimming were worked out from the DNA. Of 130,000 to 150,000 clones in the sample, 80% to 90% were seen once. This receptor was obtained from a human donor in a cohort sampled during active COVID-19. This chain links TRBV28 with TRBJ2-7, with TRBD1 as a possible D gene (5 bases). Sequencing was carried out using peripheral blood. The CDR3 here is CASSSGMAYEQYF. The CDR3 DNA reads TGTGCCAGCAGTTCAGGGATGGCCTACGAGCAGTACTTC.